This TCR beta chain was profiled in a study of blood T cell repertoires in COVID-19 (dated by TCRdb to the early 2020s). Describing the broader study: Collaborator samples came from the United States, Italy and Spain and covered acute and convalescent phases of COVID-19. The material from the prospective study consisted of cDNA or gDNA derived from T cells, B-cell-depleted T cells, or PBMCs. Subjects who had been exposed to COVID-19, were actively infected with it, or had recovered from it provided the deeply sampled blood TCRbeta repertoires that made up the dataset. The repertoires were made available in a free public database intended to serve as a resource for research on the immune response to SARS-CoV-2. Samples were obtained from the ongoing ImmuneRACE study (first 160 participants) and from 1,200 or so subjects provided by 6 global collaborators. A de-identified subject ID, COVID-19 status, age in years and sex were almost always included in the sample metadata. Where HLA class I and class II types were available, the types were taken from metadata supplied by the sample provider, not from assay-based typing. The study at large found these results: Clinical and demographic metadata were provided uncurated, with the amount varying by source and participant.

With respect to this clone: There is no known antigen for this receptor. Nothing much larger sits one base from this clone, and base qualities are not available.

TCRbeta CDR3 regions were amplified from genomic DNA by means of the immunoSEQ Assay, a bias-controlled multiplex PCR. Processing in the source paper ran as follows. The number of nucleated cells in each sample was estimated by amplification of reference gene primers within the assay. Sequence reads were collapsed and filtered to measure the absolute abundance of every unique TCRbeta CDR3 rearrangement. For each sample, productive Simpson clonality was calculated as the square root of Simpson's diversity index across productive rearrangements. Entries here come from immuneACCESS through TCRdb and include only in-frame sequences with V and J called. Some clones fail to appear in such tables; in the studies checked, an unresolved V gene covers under half of the shortfall, and the cause of the remainder is unknown. V and J calls plus clone size are reproduced from that table; the DNA served to infer D and trimming. The sample table contains about 59,000 clones; only one count was recorded for about 90% of them. Clones ranked in the top ten supply 4.5% to 6% of the sample.

Each collaborating institution followed its own protocols to collect whole blood in K2EDTA tubes. Collaborator samples were shipped for TCRbeta analysis as frozen whole blood, isolated PBMCs, or DNA extracted from either sample type. The sequenced material came from peripheral blood. This sequence originates from a man older than 75 in a cohort sampled during active COVID-19.

CDR3 protein: CAVQGNSPLHF. Here is the DNA: TGTGCCGTACAGGGCAATTCACCCCTCCACTTT. The V and J segments used are TRBV30 and TRBJ1-6, and possibly TRBD1, on 6 matching bases. According to the germline V gene (reference sequence), CDR1 reads GTSNPN and CDR2 reads SVGIG. The CDR3 covers 11 residues, taking in both the cysteine and the phenylalanine. The entry retains the CDR3 DNA only, 33 bases that are in frame from base 1. V is clipped by 8 bases and J by 7 bases, and the sequence between their germline boundaries is 9 bases long.